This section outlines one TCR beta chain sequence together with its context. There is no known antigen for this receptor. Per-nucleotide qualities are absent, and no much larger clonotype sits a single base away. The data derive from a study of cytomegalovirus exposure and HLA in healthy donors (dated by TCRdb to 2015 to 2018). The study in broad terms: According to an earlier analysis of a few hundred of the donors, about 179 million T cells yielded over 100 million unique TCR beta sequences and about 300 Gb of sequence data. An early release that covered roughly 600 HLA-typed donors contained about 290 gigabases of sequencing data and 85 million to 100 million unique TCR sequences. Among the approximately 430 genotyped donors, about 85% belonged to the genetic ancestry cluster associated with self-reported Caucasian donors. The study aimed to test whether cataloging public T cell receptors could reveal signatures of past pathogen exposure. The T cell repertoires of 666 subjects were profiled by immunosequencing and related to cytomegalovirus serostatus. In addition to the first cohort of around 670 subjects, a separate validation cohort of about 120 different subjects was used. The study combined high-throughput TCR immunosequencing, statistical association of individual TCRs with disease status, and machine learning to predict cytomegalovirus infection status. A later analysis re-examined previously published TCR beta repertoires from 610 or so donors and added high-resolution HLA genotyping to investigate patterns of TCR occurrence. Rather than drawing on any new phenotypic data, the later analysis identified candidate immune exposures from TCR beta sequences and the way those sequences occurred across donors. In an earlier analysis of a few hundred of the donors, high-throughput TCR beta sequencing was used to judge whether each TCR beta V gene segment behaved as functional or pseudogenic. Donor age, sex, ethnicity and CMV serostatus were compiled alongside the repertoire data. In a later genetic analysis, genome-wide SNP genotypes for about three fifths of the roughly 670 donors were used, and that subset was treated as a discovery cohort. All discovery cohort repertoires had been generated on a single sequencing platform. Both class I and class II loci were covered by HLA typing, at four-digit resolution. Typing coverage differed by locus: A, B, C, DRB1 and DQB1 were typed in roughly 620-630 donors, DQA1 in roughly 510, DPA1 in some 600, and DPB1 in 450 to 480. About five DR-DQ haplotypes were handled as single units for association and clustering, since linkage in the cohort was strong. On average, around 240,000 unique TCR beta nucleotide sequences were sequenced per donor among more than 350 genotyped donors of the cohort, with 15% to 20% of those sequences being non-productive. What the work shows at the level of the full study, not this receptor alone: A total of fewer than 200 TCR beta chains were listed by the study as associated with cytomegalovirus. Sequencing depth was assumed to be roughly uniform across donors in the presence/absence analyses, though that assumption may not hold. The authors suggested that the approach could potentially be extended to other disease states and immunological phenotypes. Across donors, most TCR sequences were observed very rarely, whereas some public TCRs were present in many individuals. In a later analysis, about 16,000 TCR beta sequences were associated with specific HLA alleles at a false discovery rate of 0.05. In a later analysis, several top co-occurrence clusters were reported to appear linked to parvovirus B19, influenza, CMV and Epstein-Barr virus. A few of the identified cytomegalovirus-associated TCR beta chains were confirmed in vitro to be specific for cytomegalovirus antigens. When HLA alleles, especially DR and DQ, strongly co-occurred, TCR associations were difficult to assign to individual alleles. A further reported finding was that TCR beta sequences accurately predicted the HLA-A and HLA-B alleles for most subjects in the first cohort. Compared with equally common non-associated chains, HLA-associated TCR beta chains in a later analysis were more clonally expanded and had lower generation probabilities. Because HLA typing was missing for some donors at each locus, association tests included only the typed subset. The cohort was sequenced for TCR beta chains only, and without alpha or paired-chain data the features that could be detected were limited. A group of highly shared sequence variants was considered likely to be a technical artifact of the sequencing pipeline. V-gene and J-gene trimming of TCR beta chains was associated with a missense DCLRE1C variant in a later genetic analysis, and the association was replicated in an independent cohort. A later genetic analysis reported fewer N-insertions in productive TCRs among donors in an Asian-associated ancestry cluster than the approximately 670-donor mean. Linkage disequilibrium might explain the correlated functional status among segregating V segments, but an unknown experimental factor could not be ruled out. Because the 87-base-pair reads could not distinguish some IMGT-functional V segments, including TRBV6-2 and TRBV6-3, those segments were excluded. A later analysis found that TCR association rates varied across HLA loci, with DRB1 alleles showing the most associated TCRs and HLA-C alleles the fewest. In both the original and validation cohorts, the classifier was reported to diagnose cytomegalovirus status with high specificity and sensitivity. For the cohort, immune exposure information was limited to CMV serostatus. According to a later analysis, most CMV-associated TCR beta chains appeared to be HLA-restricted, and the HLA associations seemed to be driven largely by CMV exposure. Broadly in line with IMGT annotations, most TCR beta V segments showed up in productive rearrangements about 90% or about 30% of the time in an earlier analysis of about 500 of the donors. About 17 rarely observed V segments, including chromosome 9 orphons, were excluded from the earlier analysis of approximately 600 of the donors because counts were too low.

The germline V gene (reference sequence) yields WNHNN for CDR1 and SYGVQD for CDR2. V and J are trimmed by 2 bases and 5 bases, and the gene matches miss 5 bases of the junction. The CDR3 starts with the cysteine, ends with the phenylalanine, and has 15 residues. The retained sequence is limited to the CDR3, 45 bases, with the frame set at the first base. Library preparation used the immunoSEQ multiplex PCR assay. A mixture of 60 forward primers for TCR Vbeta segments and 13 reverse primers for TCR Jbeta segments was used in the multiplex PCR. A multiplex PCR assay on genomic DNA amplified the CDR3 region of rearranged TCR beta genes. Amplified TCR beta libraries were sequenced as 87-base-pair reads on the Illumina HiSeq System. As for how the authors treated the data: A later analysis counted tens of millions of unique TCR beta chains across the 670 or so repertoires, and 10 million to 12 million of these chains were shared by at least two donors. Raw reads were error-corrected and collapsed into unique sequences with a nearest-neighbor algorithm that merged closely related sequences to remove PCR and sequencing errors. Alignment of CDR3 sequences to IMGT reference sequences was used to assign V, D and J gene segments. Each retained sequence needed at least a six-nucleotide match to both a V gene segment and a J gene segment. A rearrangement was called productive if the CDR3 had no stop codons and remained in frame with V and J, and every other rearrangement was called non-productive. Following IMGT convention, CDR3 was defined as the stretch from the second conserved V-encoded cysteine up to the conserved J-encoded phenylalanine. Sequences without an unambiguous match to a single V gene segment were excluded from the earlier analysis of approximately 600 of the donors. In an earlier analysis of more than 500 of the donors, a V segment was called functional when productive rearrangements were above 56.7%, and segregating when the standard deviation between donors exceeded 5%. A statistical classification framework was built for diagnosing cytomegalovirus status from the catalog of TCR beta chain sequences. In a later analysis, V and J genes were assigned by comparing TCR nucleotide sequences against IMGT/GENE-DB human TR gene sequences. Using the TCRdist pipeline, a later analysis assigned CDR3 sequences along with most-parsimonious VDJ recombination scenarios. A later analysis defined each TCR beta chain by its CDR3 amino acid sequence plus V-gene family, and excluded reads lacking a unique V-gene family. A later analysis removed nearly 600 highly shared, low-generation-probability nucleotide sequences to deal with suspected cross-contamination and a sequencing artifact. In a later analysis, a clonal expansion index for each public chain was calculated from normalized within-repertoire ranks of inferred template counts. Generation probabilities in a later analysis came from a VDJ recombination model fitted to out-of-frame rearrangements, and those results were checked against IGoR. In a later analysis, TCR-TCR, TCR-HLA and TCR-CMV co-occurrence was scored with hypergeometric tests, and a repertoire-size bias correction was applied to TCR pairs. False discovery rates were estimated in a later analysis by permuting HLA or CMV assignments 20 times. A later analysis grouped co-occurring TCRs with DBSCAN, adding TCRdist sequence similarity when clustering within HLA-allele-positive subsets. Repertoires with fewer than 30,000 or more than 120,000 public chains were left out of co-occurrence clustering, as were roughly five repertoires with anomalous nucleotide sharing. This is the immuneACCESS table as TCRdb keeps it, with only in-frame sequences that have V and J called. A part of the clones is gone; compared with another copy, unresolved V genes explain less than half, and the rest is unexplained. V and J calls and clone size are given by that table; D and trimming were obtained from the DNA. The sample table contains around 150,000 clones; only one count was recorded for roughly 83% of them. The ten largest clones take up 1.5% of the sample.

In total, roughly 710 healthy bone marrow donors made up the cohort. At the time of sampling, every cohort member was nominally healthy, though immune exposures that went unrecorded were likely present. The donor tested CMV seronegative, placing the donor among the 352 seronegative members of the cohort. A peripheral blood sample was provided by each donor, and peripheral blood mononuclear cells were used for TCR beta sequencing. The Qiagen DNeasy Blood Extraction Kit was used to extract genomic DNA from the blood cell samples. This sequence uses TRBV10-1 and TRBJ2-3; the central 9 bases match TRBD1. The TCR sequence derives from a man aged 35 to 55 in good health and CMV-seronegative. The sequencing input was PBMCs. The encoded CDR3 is CASSEADRGRDTQYF. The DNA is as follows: TGCGCCAGCAGTGAGGCGGACAGGGGACGAGATACGCAGTATTTT.